The 28 T cell receptor beta chains below all came from one sample that was sequenced in a study of cytomegalovirus exposure and HLA in healthy donors. Measured with immunoSEQ multiplex PCR; TCRdb has only the in-frame clones, and not every one. There are around 86,000 clones in the sample; roughly 92% occur only once, and 1.1% lies in the top ten. Sequencing input: PBMCs. These receptors were taken from a woman aged 25 to 39 in good health and CMV-seropositive.

The chain couples TRBV4-3 to TRBJ2-3; TRBD1 matches at 8 bases. Germline CDR1 and CDR2: LGHNA and YSLEER. This CDR3 comprises 15 residues. V dropped 2 bases and J dropped 5; count of bases not matched to a gene: 6. The CDR3 spells CASSQPGQGGDTQYF. In DNA form, the CDR3 reads TGCGCCAGCAGCCAACCAGGACAGGGCGGAGATACGCAGTATTTT.

This clone was observed a single time. Other DNA sequences of this sample code for an identical CDR3. The rearrangement links TRBV7-2 to TRBJ2-7; 9 bases align to TRBD2. Germline V gene lookup returns CDR1 SGHTA and CDR2 FQGNSA. The CDR3 contains 15 residues. With V trimmed by 1 base and J by 1 base, 2 bases remained unmatched. CDR3 DNA: TGTGCCAGCAGCTTAGGGACTAGCGTATCCTACGAGCAGTACTTC. Translation: CASSLGTSVSYEQYF.

The count of this clone is one. The rearrangement uses TRBV15 and TRBJ1-1, with D perhaps matching TRBD1 (6 bases). The CDR3 covers 17 residues. Germline V lookup: CDR1 LNHNV, CDR2 YYDKDF (reference sequence). The V end lost 3 bases, the J end lost 4 bases, and 21 bases lay between the germline ends. As DNA, the CDR3 is TGTGCCACCAGCAGGCCCGTGGGGGCTCGAGGCCCCACTGAAGCTTTCTTT. It encodes CATSRPVGARGPTEAFF.

The J gene is TRBJ2-3, the V gene TRBV10-1; TRBD2 matches at 10 bases. The CDR3 extends over 18 amino acids. The germline V gene has CDR1 WNHNN and CDR2 SYGVQD (reference sequence). With V trimmed by 1 base and J by 0 bases, 7 bases remained unmatched. The CDR3 here is CASSEFMASGGSTDTQYF. CDR3 bases: TGCGCCAGCAGTGAGTTTATGGCTAGCGGGGGAAGCACAGATACGCAGTATTTT.

The genes are TRBV28 and TRBJ2-7, with D tentatively TRBD2 (6 bases). Germline values: CDR1 MDHEN, CDR2 SYDVKM. Trimming pared 3 bases from V and 1 base from J, leaving 13 bases between. The CDR3 is 15 amino acids. The CDR3 loop reads CASSFGLTISYEQYF. CDR3 bases: TGTGCCAGCAGTTTCGGACTAACCATATCCTACGAGCAGTACTTC. The complete variable domain, with remaining parts taken from reference TRBV28 and TRBJ2-7, reads DVKVTQSSRYLVKRTGEKVFLECVQDMDHENMFWYRQDPGLGLRLIYFSYDVKMKEKGDIPEGYSVSREKKERFSLILESASTNQTSMYLCASSFGLTISYEQYFGPGTRLTVT.

The chain carries TRBV14 and TRBJ2-1; unclear D gene. V lost 4 bases and J 0 bases, leaving 10 bases between the germline ends. The CDR3 is made up of 15 amino acids. CDR1 is SGHDN and CDR2 is FVKESK in the germline V gene. The CDR3, as DNA: TGTGCCAGCAGCCCAAGCTCCTACTCCTACAATGAGCAGTTCTTC. Amino acids: CASSPSSYSYNEQFF.

This rearrangement joins TRBV28 to TRBJ2-7, with D possibly matching TRBD1 (6 bases). CDR3 size: 14 residues. The germline V and J ends were trimmed by 5 bases and 3 bases, with 14 bases remaining between them. Germline CDR1 is MDHEN and CDR2 is SYDVKM. The CDR3: CASSPRQALYEQYF. CDR3 DNA: TGTGCCAGCAGTCCCCGACAGGCACTCTACGAGCAGTACTTC.

V gene TRBV5-1 combines with J gene TRBJ1-1; the match to TRBD1 covers 7 bases. With 4 bases clipped from V and 1 base from J, the junction kept 4 bases outside the gene matches. This CDR3 has 14 amino acids. CDR1 is SGHRS and CDR2 is YFSETQ in the germline V gene. This CDR3 is CASSQRQGNTEAFF. Written as DNA, the CDR3 is TGCGCCAGCAGCCAAAGACAGGGGAACACTGAAGCTTTCTTT.

J is TRBJ2-4 and V is TRBV4-1; TRBD2 matches at 10 bases. This CDR3 has 15 residues. Germline values: CDR1 MGHRA, CDR2 YSYEKL. J was trimmed by 2 bases and V by 4 bases; bases with no gene match: 2. CDR3 loop: CASSLAGGTKNIQYF. In nucleotides, the CDR3 is TGCGCCAGCAGCCTAGCGGGAGGTACCAAAAACATTCAGTACTTC.

The chain carries TRBV7-2 and TRBJ2-3, with TRBD2 matching 8 bases. Trimming cost V 8 bases and J 0 bases; bases outside gene matches: 4. Per the germline V gene, CDR1 is SGHTA and CDR2 is FQGNSA. CDR3 size: 14 residues. Here the CDR3 DNA reads TGTGCCAGCGCTAGCGGGTTAAGCACAGATACGCAGTATTTT. Its translation: CASASGLSTDTQYF.

This chain links TRBV7-3 with TRBJ2-1, with a tentative D call TRBD2 (6 bases). Germline CDR1 and CDR2: SGHTA and FQGTGA. Trimming stripped 1 base from V and 7 bases from J, with 11 bases between. The CDR3 has 14 residues. The CDR3 spells CASSLMREGNEQFF. Written as DNA, the CDR3 is TGTGCCAGCAGCTTAATGCGGGAAGGGAATGAGCAGTTCTTC.

The chain's CDR3 is CASSVKGGTGELFF. Here the CDR3 DNA reads TGTGCCAGCAGTGTGAAAGGGGGAACCGGGGAGCTGTTTTTT. The chain is built from TRBV6-1 and TRBJ2-2, with a weak D call TRBD1 (6 bases). The V end was cut by 4 bases, the J end by 5 bases, with 11 bases between. The CDR3 consists of 14 residues. The germline CDR1 and CDR2 sequences are MNHNS and SASEGT.

V gene TRBV6-5 combines with J gene TRBJ1-1; 10 positions agree with TRBD1. This CDR3 has 16 amino acids. The junction had 8 bases not matched to a gene; V was cut back by 2 bases and J by 5 bases. CDR1 and CDR2 from the germline V gene are MNHEY and SVGAGI. CDR3 loop: CASSYRPGQGRTEAFF. CDR3 sequence (DNA): TGTGCCAGCAGTTACAGGCCGGGACAGGGGAGGACTGAAGCTTTCTTT.

The rearrangement joins TRBV5-1 to TRBJ2-2; 10 nucleotides match TRBD1. Unmatched junction bases numbered 2, after V lost 2 bases and J lost 4 bases. This CDR3 contains 15 residues. CDR1 and CDR2 (germline): SGHRS, YFSETQ. Here the CDR3 DNA reads TGCGCCAGCAGCTTTCGGACAGGGGGCACCGGGGAGCTGTTTTTT. Amino acid sequence: CASSFRTGGTGELFF.

The chain recombines TRBV7-9 with TRBJ2-2, with a weak D call TRBD2 (6 bases). This CDR3 is built from 13 residues. Per germline, CDR1 SEHNR and CDR2 FQNEAQ (reference sequence). Trimming took off 7 bases at V and 5 bases at J, with 11 bases between the two ends. The CDR3 sequence: CASTFSGTGELFF. The CDR3 DNA reads TGTGCCAGCACCTTTAGCGGAACCGGGGAGCTGTTTTTT.

V and J are TRBV7-6 and TRBJ2-7, with D uncertain. Trimming pared 1 base from V and 6 bases from J, leaving 13 bases between. This CDR3 is 14 amino acids long. Germline V gene lookup returns CDR1 SGHVS and CDR2 FNYEAQ. DNA of the CDR3: TGTGCCAGCAGCTTAGGAGGAGCCCATCTCGAGCAGTACTTC. Translated: CASSLGGAHLEQYF. Filled out from reference TRBV7-6 and TRBJ2-7, the complete variable domain reads GAGVSQSPRYKVTKRGQDVALRCDPISGHVSLYWYRQALGQGPEFLTYFNYEAQQDKSGLPNDRFSAERPEGSISTLTIQRTEQRDSAMYRCASSLGGAHLEQYFGPGTRLTVT.

J is TRBJ1-5 and V is TRBV19; D possibly corresponds to TRBD1 (5 bases). The germline V and J ends were trimmed by 3 bases and 3 bases, with 15 bases remaining between them. Germline V gene sequence: CDR1 LNHDA, CDR2 SQIVND (reference sequence). This CDR3 is built from 16 residues. The CDR3 here is CASSISGAGANQPQHF. In nucleotides, the CDR3 is TGTGCCAGTAGTATTTCTGGGGCCGGTGCCAATCAGCCCCAGCATTTT.

The CDR3 bases are TGTGCCAGTAGTTCTGGACTAGCGGGATTGCATGAGCAGTTCTTC. Its translation is CASSSGLAGLHEQFF. This sequence joins TRBV19 and TRBJ2-1; 12 nucleotides align to TRBD2. V lost 5 bases and J lost 8; bases outside the gene matches: 7. From germline, CDR1 is LNHDA and CDR2 SQIVND (reference sequence). This CDR3 has 15 amino acids.

J is TRBJ1-1 and V is TRBV7-9; D unresolved. Germline V gene sequence: CDR1 SEHNR, CDR2 FQNEAQ (reference sequence). With 5 bases removed from V and 6 bases from J, the gap between germline ends came to 19 bases. The CDR3 covers 15 residues. The CDR3 reads CASSINPSMVAEAFF. As DNA, the CDR3 is TGTGCCAGCAGCATCAATCCCTCCATGGTAGCTGAAGCTTTCTTT.

This clone appeared once. V is TRBV6-5 and J is TRBJ2-7; 9 bases fit TRBD1. The CDR3 length is 14 residues. Unmatched junction bases numbered 6, after V lost 7 bases and J lost 2 bases. Per germline, CDR1 MNHEY and CDR2 SVGAGI. Written as DNA, the CDR3 is TGTGCCAGCACCGGGACAGGGAACACCTACGAGCAGTACTTC. Translated, it gives CASTGTGNTYEQYF.

The V call is TRBV18, the J call TRBJ2-4, with 7 bases lining up with TRBD1. Germline CDR1 KGHSH, CDR2 LQKENI. The CDR3 contains 17 residues. The V segment lost 2 bases and the J segment 1 base; nucleotides outside the gene matches: 8. The CDR3 DNA sequence: TGTGCCAGCTCACCAGTATTGGAACAGGGGGCCAAAAACATTCAGTACTTC. Its translation: CASSPVLEQGAKNIQYF.

This clone was detected once. The rearrangement links TRBV18 to TRBJ1-3, with D unresolved. The V end lost 2 bases, the J end lost 0 bases, and 11 bases lay between the germline ends. The CDR3 length is 16 residues. Germline lookup yields CDR1 KGHSH and CDR2 LQKENI. The CDR3 bases are TGTGCCAGCTCACCAAAGTTCGGGAGCTCTGGAAACACCATATATTTT. Translation: CASSPKFGSSGNTIYF.

The chain links TRBV28 to TRBJ2-2; D unclear. CDR1 and CDR2 from the germline V gene are MDHEN and SYDVKM. Trimming took off 5 bases at V and 6 bases at J, with 7 bases between the two ends. The CDR3 length is 12 residues. In DNA, the CDR3 is TGTGCCAGCAGTCTCCGGGCCGGGGAGCTGTTTTTT. The encoded protein is CASSLRAGELFF.

The chain is built from TRBV2 and TRBJ1-2, with 9 nucleotides matching TRBD1. In germline, CDR1 is SNHLY, CDR2 FYNNEI. The CDR3 covers 15 residues. V lost 6 bases to trimming and J lost 6 bases; unmatched junction nucleotides: 11. The DNA of the CDR3 is TGTGCCAGCAGCCTGGACAGGGGTGGAGAGGATGGCTACACCTTC. Its protein product is CASSLDRGGEDGYTF.

The J gene is TRBJ2-5, the V gene TRBV10-1; D might be TRBD2 (5 bases). The CDR3 is made up of 15 amino acids. Germline V lookup: CDR1 WNHNN, CDR2 SYGVQD (reference sequence). V was trimmed by 4 bases and J by 0 bases, leaving 12 bases between them. The CDR3 spells CASSVGNGDQETQYF. CDR3 coding DNA: TGCGCCAGCAGTGTAGGGAACGGGGACCAAGAGACCCAGTACTTC.

J is TRBJ2-7 and V is TRBV9, with D possibly TRBD2 on 5 matching bases. The CDR3 has 14 amino acids. Looked up from germline, CDR1 is SGDLS and CDR2 is YYNGEE. Trimming shortened V by 4 bases and J by 7 bases, and 18 bases separated the two germline ends. In DNA form, the CDR3 reads TGTGCCAGCAGCCCCTTTGCGGGCATGGTGGAGCAGTACTTC. Its protein is CASSPFAGMVEQYF. The entire variable domain, with the rest obtained from reference TRBV9 and TRBJ2-7, is as follows: DSGVTQTPKHLITATGQRVTLRCSPRSGDLSVYWYQQSLDQGLQFLIQYYNGEERAKGNILERFSAQQFPDLHSELNLSSLELGDSALYFCASSPFAGMVEQYFGPGTRLTVT.

This clone was detected only once. The chain links TRBV10-3 to TRBJ2-7; the D is unclear. Trimming took off 0 bases at V and 2 bases at J, with 5 bases between the two ends. The length of the CDR3 is 13 residues. Germline lookup yields CDR1 ENHRY and CDR2 SYGVKD. The CDR3 DNA sequence: TGTGCCATCAGTGAGTCTCTAACCTACGAGCAGTACTTC. It yields the protein CAISESLTYEQYF.

The chain uses TRBV18 and TRBJ1-5; D unresolved. The germline V and J ends were trimmed by 2 bases and 4 bases, with 6 bases remaining between them. The CDR3 extends over 13 amino acids. Germline loops: CDR1 KGHSH, CDR2 LQKENI. CDR3 residues: CASSPESNQPQHF. The CDR3 nucleotides are TGTGCCAGCTCACCAGAGTCGAATCAGCCCCAGCATTTT.